The next 7 T cell receptor beta chains were all read from a single sample in a study of blood T cell repertoires in COVID-19. Measured with immunoSEQ multiplex PCR; TCRdb has only the in-frame clones, and not every one. The sample has approximately 120,000 clones; roughly 85% are singletons. Source material: peripheral blood. The origin of the receptors is a man older than 75 with active or convalescent COVID-19.

The V gene is TRBV7-3, the J gene TRBJ2-1; tentatively, D is TRBD1 (7 bases). The CDR3 length is 15 residues. Germline lookup yields CDR1 SGHTA and CDR2 FQGTGA. The ends were cut back, 5 bases at V and 8 bases at J, with 19 bases in the middle. This CDR3 is CASSAISGGGDEQFF. CDR3 DNA sequence: TGTGCCAGCAGCGCTATATCAGGGGGAGGCGATGAGCAGTTCTTC.

This rearrangement joins TRBV18 to TRBJ1-1, with TRBD1 matching over 8 bases. The CDR3 sequence is 16 residues long. V was pared by 2 bases and J by 3 bases, with 8 bases of the junction left unmatched. Germline V lookup: CDR1 KGHSH, CDR2 LQKENI. The CDR3 region is CASSPARDRWDTEAFF. The CDR3 coding sequence is TGTGCCAGCTCACCAGCCCGGGACAGGTGGGACACTGAAGCTTTCTTT. Combining the CDR3 with reference TRBV18 and TRBJ1-1 gives the whole variable domain NAGVMQNPRHLVRRRGQEARLRCSPMKGHSHVYWYRQLPEEGLKFMVYLQKENIIDESGMPKERFSAEFPKEGPSILRIQQVVRGDSAAYFCASSPARDRWDTEAFFGQGTRLTVV.

The chain links TRBV7-9 to TRBJ1-6; the match to TRBD1 covers 9 bases. CDR3 size: 15 residues. CDR1 is SEHNR, CDR2 FQNEAQ, per germline (reference sequence). The V gene end was trimmed by 5 bases and the J gene end by 7 bases; junction bases not matched to a gene: 6. The CDR3 sequence is CASSLRQGGNSPLHF. The CDR3 bases are TGTGCCAGCAGCCTACGACAGGGGGGGAATTCACCCCTCCACTTT.

This chain uses TRBV12-2 with TRBJ2-1; TRBD1, the D gene given by the table, was not confirmed from the DNA. TRBV12-2 counts as a pseudogene. This CDR3 has 16 amino acids. CDR3 nucleotide sequence: TGTGCAAGTCGCGCTCTCCGGGACAGCGCTTACAATGAGCAGTTCTTC. Translation: CASRALRDSAYNEQFF.

The V and J genes are TRBV19 and TRBJ1-6, with D tentatively TRBD1 (5 bases). CDR1 is LNHDA, CDR2 SQIVND, per germline (reference sequence). V was cut by 2 bases and J by 9 bases, with 8 bases left in between. The CDR3 is made up of 13 amino acids. DNA of the CDR3: TGTGCCAGTAGTATACAGGGTCGTTCACCCCTCCACTTT. The encoded protein is CASSIQGRSPLHF.

This sequence joins TRBV7-3 and TRBJ1-2; the D gene is possibly TRBD1 (5 bases). Trimming stripped 1 base from V and 2 bases from J, with 11 bases between. There are 15 residues in the CDR3. Per germline, CDR1 SGHTA and CDR2 FQGTGA. This chain's CDR3 is CASSLSSDRNYGYTF. Here the CDR3 DNA reads TGTGCCAGCAGCTTAAGTTCCGACAGAAACTATGGCTACACCTTC.

The genes are TRBV24-1 and TRBJ1-5; D gene unclear. The germline V and J ends were trimmed by 5 bases and 0 bases, with 10 bases remaining between them. CDR1 is KGHDR, CDR2 SFDVKD, per germline. The length of the CDR3 is 15 residues. This CDR3 reads CATSGSGGSNQPQHF. The CDR3 coding sequence is TGTGCCACCAGTGGCTCCGGTGGTAGCAATCAGCCCCAGCATTTT.